This TCR beta chain derives from a study of T-cell memory formation after mild COVID-19 (dated by TCRdb to 2020 to 2022). General notes on the study: TCR sequence clusters from the two donors were found to be largely donor specific. In a couple of donors, T-cell clones that expanded and contracted after mild COVID-19 were followed by sequencing TCRalpha and TCRbeta repertoires longitudinally. Two young, previously healthy adult volunteers made up the cohort, one male and one female.

The sequencer was an Illumina NovaSeq 6000. TCRalpha and TCRbeta cDNA libraries were constructed by 5'RACE with constant-segment primers, with sample barcodes and unique molecular identifiers being introduced. Trizol reagent was used to extract RNA from every sample. Libraries were amplified in two PCR steps, with a second sample barcode and Illumina TruSeq adapters added in the second step. Sequencing of the libraries was done on an Illumina NovaSeq, producing 2 x 150 bp paired-end reads. On the study's bioinformatics: Reads were demultiplexed and collapsed into UMI-guided consensus sequences with migec v1.2.7. Using mixcr v2.1.11, UMI consensuses were aligned to TRA and TRB V and J templates and then assembled into clonotypes. Expanded or contracted clonotypes were those called significant by both edgeR and NoisET, with noise models trained on biological replicates. For edgeR calls, the thresholds were a false discovery rate-adjusted p below 0.01 and a log2 fold-change of 1. As an exploratory analysis of dynamics, max-normalized trajectories of the 1000 most abundant clonotypes were examined with PCA combined with hierarchical clustering. Separately sequenced CD4+ and CD8+ repertoires were used to assign a CD4 or CD8 phenotype to each responding clone. TCRdb reanalyzed the raw reads on its own, using fastp at Q25 for trimming and MiXCR for clone calling, and kept in-frame beta chains. Rows with a matching CDR3 protein are joined into one entry that keeps the most common DNA and genes. These V and J calls derive from TCRdb rather than the authors' analysis. The sample has fewer than 350,000 distinct CDR3 sequences on record, approximately 16% of them singletons. The ten largest clones add up to approximately 20% of the sample.

On this clonotype itself: Its antigen remains undetermined. No quality values exist for individual bases; no much larger clone is one base distant.

Ficoll-Paque density gradient centrifugation was the method used to isolate PBMCs. CDR1 and CDR2 (DFQATT, SNEGSKA) derive from the germline V gene (reference sequence). From its cysteine to its phenylalanine, the CDR3 spans 14 amino acids. Solely the CDR3 DNA is kept, with 42 bases framed from the first base. The germline V and J ends show losses of 6 bases and 9 bases respectively, and no gene match explains 11 bases of the junction. What the research found in general, with its limitations: Whether the second-wave clones peaking on day 37 were SARS-CoV-2 specific was not confirmed. Clones contracting from day 15 to 85 had balanced CD4/CD8 phenotypes, while a second wave expanding from day 15 to 37 was biased towards CD4+. Contracting CD4+ clones appeared mostly in the CM and EM memory subsets, whereas CD8+ clones were enriched in EMRA. Only two mild cases were covered in the study, and larger cohorts including severe cases with pre-infection samples were considered necessary. Some responding clones were detected in pre-infection memory, which suggested that pre-existing cross-reactive memory T cells had joined the SARS-CoV-2 response.

The sequence links TRBV20-1 to TRBJ2-1; TRBD2 matches 10 bases in the middle. Sequencing input: PBMCs or a T cell subset sorted from them (not recorded which). This TCR derives from a man aged 18-30 years who had mild COVID-19 (a few samples of this study predate the infection). The sample titles of this study are shuffled in the database, so cell type and time point are left out; the donor was told from shared clones. This receptor has the CDR3 CSASQSGGAVEQFF. In nucleotide form, the sequence is TGCAGTGCCTCACAAAGCGGGGGGGCCGTTGAGCAGTTCTTC.